This T cell receptor (beta chain) was captured in a study of T cell responses to AZD1222 COVID-19 vaccine. The protocol was immunoSEQ multiplex PCR, while the TCRdb copy is restricted to in-frame clones and leaves out a portion. This sample has some 150,000 clones, with around 92% found just once. Unmatched junction bases numbered 3, after V lost 5 bases and J lost 2 bases. The CDR3 extends over 15 amino acids. CDR1 is LNHDA, CDR2 SQIVND, per germline (reference sequence). In the case of this clone: No antigen is known for it.

Whole-study findings and limits: Elevations in Spike-specific TCR breadth and depth followed administration of two AZD1222 doses. Possibly, clonal diversity was underestimated; donors were largely white British and included more females.

The receptor was isolated from an adult in good health. The starting material was peripheral blood, obtained on day 0 of MenACWY control vaccination. This chain connects TRBV19 to TRBJ2-6; 7 nucleotides align to TRBD2. The CDR3 region is CASSGGGAGANVLTF. CDR3 nucleotides: TGTGCCAGTAGTGGGGGAGGGGCTGGGGCCAACGTCCTGACTTTC.